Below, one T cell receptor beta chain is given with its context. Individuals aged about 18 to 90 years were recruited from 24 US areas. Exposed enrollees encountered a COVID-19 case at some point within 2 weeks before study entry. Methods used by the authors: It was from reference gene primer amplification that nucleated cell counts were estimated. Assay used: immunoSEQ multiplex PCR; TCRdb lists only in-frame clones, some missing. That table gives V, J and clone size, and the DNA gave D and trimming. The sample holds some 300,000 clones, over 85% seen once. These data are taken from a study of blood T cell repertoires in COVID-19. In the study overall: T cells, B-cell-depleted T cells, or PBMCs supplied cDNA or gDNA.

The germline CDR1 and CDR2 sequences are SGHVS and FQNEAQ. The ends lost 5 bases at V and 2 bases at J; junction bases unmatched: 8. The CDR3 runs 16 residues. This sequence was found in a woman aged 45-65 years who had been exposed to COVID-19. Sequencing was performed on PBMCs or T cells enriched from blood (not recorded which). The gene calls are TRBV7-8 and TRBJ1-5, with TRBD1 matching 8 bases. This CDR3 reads CASSLLGQGGNQPQHF. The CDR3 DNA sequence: TGTGCCAGCAGCCTACTCGGACAGGGTGGCAATCAGCCCCAGCATTTT.